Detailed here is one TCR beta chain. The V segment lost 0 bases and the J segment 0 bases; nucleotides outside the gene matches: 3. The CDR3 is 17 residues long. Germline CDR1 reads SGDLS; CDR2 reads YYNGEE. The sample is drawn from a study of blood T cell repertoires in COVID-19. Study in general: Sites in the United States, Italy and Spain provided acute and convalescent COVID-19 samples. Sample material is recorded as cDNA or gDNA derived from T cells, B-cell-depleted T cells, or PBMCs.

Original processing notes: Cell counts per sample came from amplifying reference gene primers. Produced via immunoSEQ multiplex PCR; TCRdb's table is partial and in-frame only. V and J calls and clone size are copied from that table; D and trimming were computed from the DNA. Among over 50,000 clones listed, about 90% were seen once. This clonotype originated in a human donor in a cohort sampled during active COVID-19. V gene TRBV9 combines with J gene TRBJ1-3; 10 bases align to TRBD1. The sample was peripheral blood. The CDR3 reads CASSVGQGASSGNTIYF. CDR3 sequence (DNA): TGTGCCAGCAGCGTAGGACAGGGGGCCAGCTCTGGAAACACCATATATTTT.